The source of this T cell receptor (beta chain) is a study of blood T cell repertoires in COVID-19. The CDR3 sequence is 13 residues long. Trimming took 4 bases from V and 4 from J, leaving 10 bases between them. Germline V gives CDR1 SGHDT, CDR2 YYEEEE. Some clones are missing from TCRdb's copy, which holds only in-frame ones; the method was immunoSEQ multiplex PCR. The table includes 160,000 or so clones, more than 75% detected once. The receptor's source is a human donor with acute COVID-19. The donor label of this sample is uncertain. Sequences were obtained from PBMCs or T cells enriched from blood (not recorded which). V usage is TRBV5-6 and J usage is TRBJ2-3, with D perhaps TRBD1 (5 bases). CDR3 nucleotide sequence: TGTGCCAGCAGCGGGATAGGGGCAGATACGCAGTATTTT. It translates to CASSGIGADTQYF.